The source of this TCR beta chain is a study of cytomegalovirus exposure and HLA in healthy donors (dated by TCRdb to the late 2010s). Context from the whole study: An earlier analysis of some 620 of the donors reported 276 Gb of sequence data and around 100 million unique TCR beta sequences obtained from about 179 million T cells. An early release covering around 630 HLA-typed donors comprised 300 to 350 gigabases of sequencing data and around 85 million unique TCR sequences. The genetic ancestry cluster associated with self-reported Caucasian donors included around 76% of the roughly 400 genotyped donors. The study was designed to test whether signatures of past pathogen exposure could be identified by cataloging public T cell receptors. The T cell repertoires of 700 or so subjects were profiled by immunosequencing and related to cytomegalovirus serostatus. In addition to the first cohort of roughly 670 subjects, a separate validation cohort of 120 different subjects was used. To predict cytomegalovirus infection status, the study combined high-throughput TCR immunosequencing, statistical association of individual TCRs with disease status, and machine learning. In a later analysis, previously published TCR beta repertoires from about 670 donors were re-analyzed and high-resolution HLA genotyping was added so that TCR occurrence patterns could be studied. In the later analysis, no new phenotypic data were used to find candidate immune exposures; instead, reliance was placed on TCR beta sequences and their occurrence across donors. In an earlier analysis of more than 550 of the donors, high-throughput TCR beta sequencing was used to judge whether each TCR beta V gene segment behaved as functional or pseudogenic. Donor age, sex, ethnicity and CMV serostatus were collected together with the repertoire data. A later genetic analysis used genome-wide SNP genotypes for about 65% of the 666 donors, treating that subset as a discovery cohort. All discovery cohort repertoires had been generated using a single sequencing platform. HLA typing covered class I and class II loci at four-digit resolution. The number of donors typed differed by locus, with roughly 620-640 for A, B, C, DRB1 and DQB1, 522 for DQA1, about 610 for DPA1, and around 450 for DPB1. Several DR-DQ haplotypes were treated as single units for association and clustering because of strong linkage in the cohort. On average, roughly 250,000 unique TCR beta nucleotide sequences were sequenced per donor among a few hundred genotyped donors of the cohort, with roughly a sixth of those sequences being non-productive. Overall results and qualifications from the work: According to the authors, the approach could potentially be generalized to other disease states and immunological phenotypes. A later analysis reported that several top co-occurrence clusters appeared linked to parvovirus B19, influenza, CMV and Epstein-Barr virus. A further reported finding was that TCR beta sequences accurately predicted the HLA-A and HLA-B alleles for most subjects in the first cohort. Strong co-occurrence of HLA alleles, especially DR and DQ, made assigning TCR associations to individual alleles difficult. According to a later analysis, TCR association rates differed among HLA loci, with DRB1 alleles showing the most associated TCRs and HLA-C alleles showing the fewest. The only immune exposure information available for the cohort was CMV serostatus. In a later analysis, around 17,000 TCR beta sequences were associated with specific HLA alleles at a false discovery rate of 0.05. Most TCR sequences were observed very rarely across donors, whereas some public TCRs were present in many individuals. In vitro tests confirmed that three of the cytomegalovirus-associated TCR beta chains recognize cytomegalovirus antigens. Correlated functional status among segregating V segments might reflect linkage disequilibrium, but an unknown experimental factor could not be ruled out. An association between a missense DCLRE1C variant and V-gene and J-gene trimming of TCR beta chains was found in a later genetic analysis and replicated in an independent cohort. In a later analysis, most CMV-associated TCR beta chains were found to appear HLA-restricted, with HLA associations seemingly driven largely by CMV exposure. Because some donors lacked HLA typing at each locus, the association tests relied only on the typed subset. The study listed 150 to 200 TCR beta chains as associated with cytomegalovirus. In a later analysis, HLA-associated TCR beta chains showed more clonal expansion and lower generation probabilities than non-associated chains that were equally common. The 87-base-pair reads could not distinguish some IMGT-functional V segments, including TRBV6-2 and TRBV6-3, so those segments were excluded. Compared with the approximately 670-donor mean, donors in an Asian-associated ancestry cluster had fewer N-insertions in productive TCRs, according to a later genetic analysis. Sequencing depth was assumed to be roughly uniform across donors in the presence/absence analyses, though that assumption may not hold. The classifier was reported to diagnose cytomegalovirus status with high specificity and sensitivity in both the original cohort and the validation cohort. This cohort had only TCR beta chains sequenced, and the lack of alpha or paired-chain data limited which features could be detected. An earlier analysis of around 540 of the donors showed that most TCR beta V segments appeared in productive rearrangements either about 87% or about 30% of the time, which broadly matched IMGT annotations. A group of highly shared sequence variants was considered likely to be a technical artifact of the sequencing pipeline. The earlier analysis of some 560 of the donors excluded some 15 rarely observed V segments, including chromosome 9 orphons, because counts were too low.

A note on this clone: Its antigen target is currently unknown. No quality values exist for individual bases; no much larger clone is one base distant.

The cohort was made up of approximately 670 healthy bone marrow donors. At the time of sampling, all cohort members were nominally healthy, though unrecorded immune exposures were likely present. The donor was CMV seropositive and belonged to the group of about 290 seropositive cohort members. A peripheral blood sample was provided by each donor, and peripheral blood mononuclear cells were used for TCR beta sequencing. The Qiagen DNeasy Blood Extraction Kit was used to extract genomic DNA from the blood cell samples. The CDR3 covers 15 residues, taking in both the cysteine and the phenylalanine. Just the 45-base CDR3 DNA is kept, in frame starting at base 1. According to the germline V gene (reference sequence), CDR1 reads GTSNPN and CDR2 reads SVGIG. Between the V and J ends, shortened by 4 bases and 4 bases respectively, the junction contains 19 bases. Preparation of the library involved the immunoSEQ multiplex PCR assay. For the multiplex PCR, a mixture combining 60 forward primers for TCR Vbeta segments and 13 reverse primers for TCR Jbeta segments was used. The CDR3 region of rearranged TCR beta genes was amplified from genomic DNA with a multiplex PCR assay. On the Illumina HiSeq System, the amplified TCR beta libraries were sequenced as 87-base-pair reads. Under the source paper's analysis protocol: In a later analysis, roughly 80 million unique TCR beta chains were counted across the roughly 670 repertoires, and roughly 9.9 million of these chains were shared by at least two donors. Raw reads were error-corrected and collapsed into unique sequences by a nearest-neighbor algorithm in which closely related sequences were merged to remove PCR and sequencing errors. To assign V, D and J gene segments, CDR3 sequences were aligned to IMGT reference sequences. For a sequence to be retained, at least a six-nucleotide match to both a V gene segment and a J gene segment was required. A rearrangement counted as productive if the CDR3 had no stop codons and remained in frame with V and J, and every other rearrangement counted as non-productive. Following IMGT convention, CDR3 was defined as the stretch from the second conserved V-encoded cysteine up to the conserved J-encoded phenylalanine. The earlier analysis of fewer than 750 of the donors excluded sequences that lacked an unambiguous match to a single V gene segment. An earlier analysis of some 610 of the donors called V segments functional above 56.7% productive rearrangements and segregating when the between-donor standard deviation exceeded 5%. A statistical classification framework was developed to diagnose cytomegalovirus status using the catalog of TCR beta chain sequences. In a later analysis, TCR nucleotide sequences were compared against IMGT/GENE-DB human TR gene sequences so that V and J genes could be assigned. Using the TCRdist pipeline, a later analysis assigned CDR3 sequences along with most-parsimonious VDJ recombination scenarios. In a later analysis, every TCR beta chain was defined by the combination of its CDR3 amino acid sequence and its V-gene family, and reads without a unique V-gene family were dropped. In a later analysis, approximately 590 highly shared, low-generation-probability nucleotide sequences were removed to address suspected cross-contamination and a sequencing artifact. For each public chain, a later analysis derived a clonal expansion index from normalized ranks of inferred template counts within each repertoire. A later analysis computed generation probabilities with a VDJ recombination model fitted to out-of-frame rearrangements, and checked the results against IGoR. In a later analysis, hypergeometric tests were used to score TCR-TCR, TCR-HLA and TCR-CMV co-occurrence, with a repertoire-size bias correction applied to TCR pairs. A later analysis estimated false discovery rates by permuting HLA or CMV assignments 20 times. A later analysis grouped co-occurring TCRs with DBSCAN, adding TCRdist sequence similarity when clustering within HLA-allele-positive subsets. For co-occurrence clustering, repertoires with fewer than 30,000 or more than 120,000 public chains were excluded, along with a handful of repertoires with anomalous nucleotide sharing. TCRdb retrieved this table from immuneACCESS and kept in-frame rearrangements only. Not all clones are present; in checked studies, unresolved V genes account for under half, and no reason is known for the remainder. For V, J and clone size, that table is used; D and trimming come from the DNA. The sample has about 140,000 clones on record, roughly 78% of them singletons. The ten biggest clones cover about 6.5% of the sample.

Recombination joined TRBV30 with TRBJ2-5, and perhaps TRBD2 as D gene, on 7 matching bases. The sequence came from a man between 40 and 49 years old in good health and CMV-seropositive. The specimen sequenced was PBMCs. The DNA sequence is TGTGCCTGGAACGCCAGGGAGGGACACATAGAGACCCAGTACTTC. This is translated as CAWNAREGHIETQYF. With the rest looked up from the reference TRBV30 and TRBJ2-5 genes rather than sequenced, the full variable domain is SQTIHQWPATLVQPVGSPLSLECTVEGTSNPNLYWYRQAAGRGLQLLFYSVGIGQISSEVPQNLSASRPQDRQFILSSKKLLLSDSGFYLCAWNAREGHIETQYFGPGTRLLVL.